The T cell receptor beta chain described here comes from a study of control samples from healthy donors and cancer patients. Germline CDR1 and CDR2: MNHNY and SVGAGI (reference sequence). The CDR3 consists of 14 residues. Trimming stripped 5 bases from V and 4 bases from J, with 9 bases between. Using immunoSEQ multiplex PCR, the repertoire was profiled, and TCRdb retains in-frame clones only, with some absent. Of 85,000 to 95,000 clones in the sample, roughly four fifths were seen once. Sequencing used blood. V is TRBV6-6 and J is TRBJ2-6, with unresolved D. The clonotype originates from a woman aged 55-70 years in good health. CDR3 nucleotides: TGTGCCAGCAGTCGGACGTCGGGGGCCAACGTCCTGACTTTC. It is translated as CASSRTSGANVLTF.